This T cell receptor beta chain was retrieved from a study of blood T cells in healthy people across ages. With a J-beta primer mix and a sample-barcoded 5' primer, a second PCR ran about 7 to 12 cycles. MiXCR, applied by TCRdb to the 5' RACE reads, yields one record per CDR3 protein. The sample includes about 680,000 distinct CDR3 sequences, about half seen only once; the top ten take roughly 30%. The CDR3 runs 16 residues. V shed 4 bases and J 3 bases; nucleotides not matched to a gene: 9. Per the germline V gene, CDR1 is SEHNR and CDR2 is FQNEAQ (reference sequence). This chain links TRBV7-9 with TRBJ2-1; TRBD2 matches at 7 bases. The receptor's source is a woman in her sixties or seventies in good health. The sample was blood. CDR3 sequence: CASSSVLPSGYNEQFF. The DNA for the CDR3 is TGTGCCAGCAGCTCAGTCTTGCCTAGCGGCTACAATGAGCAGTTCTTC.